The clone carrying this T cell receptor beta chain was observed a single time. Source study methods: From reference gene primer amplification, estimates of nucleated cell counts were derived. This table comes from immunoSEQ multiplex PCR, and its TCRdb copy is limited to in-frame clones, with some not included. D and trimming come from the DNA, and the V and J calls and clone size come from that table. In the table there are over 30,000 clones, about 86% of which are singletons. Germline-derived CDR1 and CDR2 are SGHTA and FQGTGA. The CDR3 loop spans 13 amino acids. V was shortened by 3 bases and J by 3 bases, with 6 bases between the two germline ends. This specimen comes from a study of blood T cell repertoires in COVID-19. Study background: COVID-19 samples collected from the United States, Italy and Spain covered acute and convalescent phases. T cells, B-cell-depleted T cells, or PBMCs supplied cDNA or gDNA.

Sequenced: peripheral blood. The V call is TRBV7-3, the J call TRBJ2-1, with D possibly TRBD2 on 6 matching bases. This sequence was found in a woman in her sixties or seventies with active COVID-19. The chain's CDR3 is CASSFGGYNEQFF. CDR3 coding DNA: TGTGCCAGCAGCTTCGGGGGCTACAATGAGCAGTTCTTC. The entire variable domain, with the rest obtained from reference TRBV7-3 and TRBJ2-1, is as follows: GAGVSQTPSNKVTEKGKYVELRCDPISGHTALYWYRQSLGQGPEFLIYFQGTGAADDSGLPNDRFFAVRPEGSVSTLKIQRTERGDSAVYLCASSFGGYNEQFFGPGTRLTVL.